This T cell receptor beta chain comes out of a study of post-analysis software for immune sequencing data. Germline V gene lookup returns CDR1 SEHNR and CDR2 FQNEAQ (reference sequence). The CDR3 is 12 residues long. V lost 6 bases to trimming and J lost 13 bases; unmatched junction nucleotides: 8. Unique molecular identifiers tagged the TCR beta cDNA libraries. Researchers reported 400,000 to 600,000 cDNA molecules coming from roughly 0.93 to 9.6 million T cells. Each CDR3 protein is one row after TCRdb ran MiXCR on the PCR reads. Among some 160,000 distinct CDR3 sequences, roughly 35% were seen once, and the ten largest hold approximately 30%.

The sequences come from blood, collected after autologous hematopoietic stem cell transplantation. This TCR derives from a girl aged 5-17 years with multiple sclerosis. The chain recombines TRBV7-9 with TRBJ2-1, with 8 bases identical to TRBD2. The CDR3 DNA follows: TGTGCCAGCAGTAGCGGGACGGAGACCCAGTTCTTC. This sequence encodes CASSSGTETQFF.